Included here is one T cell receptor (beta chain) sequence, with context. These data belong to a study of Graves' ophthalmopathy and Graves' hyperthyroidism. Patients were left out if they had other autoimmune diseases, uncontrolled infections, pregnancy or lactation. Investigators amplified TCR beta CDR3 regions from RNA transcripts. First-round RT-PCR relied on HTBI primers, and a second-round multiplex PCR came next. TCRdb re-derived calls from the multiplex PCR reads in MiXCR, one entry per CDR3 protein. The sample shows 740,000 or so distinct CDR3 sequences, 35% to 50% of them seen only once. The V gene end was trimmed by 4 bases and the J gene end by 0 bases; junction bases not matched to a gene: 7. Germline V lookup: CDR1 KGHDR, CDR2 SFDVKD. CDR3 length: 17 amino acids.

Sequenced input: peripheral blood. The sequence was obtained from an adult man with Graves' ophthalmopathy. The chain carries TRBV24-1 and TRBJ2-3, with 9 bases lining up with TRBD2. The CDR3 DNA follows: TGTGCCACCAGTGACCCGCTAGCGGGACCTAGCACAGATACGCAGTATTTT. Translated, it gives CATSDPLAGPSTDTQYF.